One sample yielded the 26 T cell receptor beta chains listed below, sequenced in a study of OX40 agonist ivuxolimab in advanced cancers. Libraries were constructed by the immunoSEQ multiplex PCR assay. TCRdb limited this immuneACCESS table to in-frame rearrangements with V and J called. A share of clones is missing; checked studies link under half to unresolved V genes, and the rest is unexplained. The sample includes 95,000 or so clones, with under 95% observed a single time. The ten largest clonotypes hold 0.45% to 0.6% of the sample. The specimen comprised CD4+ or CD8+ T cells sorted from blood, sampled in a trial of the OX40 agonist ivuxolimab. These receptors were taken from an adult with an advanced solid tumor such as melanoma, head and neck, liver or kidney cancer.

The gene calls are TRBV19 and TRBJ2-5; 12 nucleotides line up with TRBD2. This CDR3 spans 16 amino acids. After removal of 4 bases from V and 4 bases from J, the junction contained 7 bases not matched to a gene. The V gene's germline CDR1 is LNHDA and CDR2 SQIVND (reference sequence). CDR3 nucleotide sequence: TGTGCCAGTAGTAGATCATCGGGACTAGCGGGAGAGACCCAGTACTTC. It translates to CASSRSSGLAGETQYF. The full variable domain, with the rest looked up from reference TRBV19 and TRBJ2-5, is DGGITQSPKYLFRKEGQNVTLSCEQNLNHDAMYWYRQDPGQGLRLIYYSQIVNDFQKGDIAEGYSVSREKKESFPLTVTSAQKNPTAFYLCASSRSSGLAGETQYFGPGTRLLVL.

Only a few counts were recorded for this clone. This rearrangement joins TRBV30 to TRBJ1-2; D call uncertain. V dropped 1 base and J dropped 4 bases, with 13 bases sitting between them. The CDR3 covers 14 residues. CDR1 and CDR2 from the germline V gene are GTSNPN and SVGIG (reference sequence). The chain's CDR3 is CAWSEAPAGYGYTF. CDR3 coding DNA: TGTGCCTGGAGTGAGGCCCCGGCTGGCTATGGCTACACCTTC.

The CDR3 protein is CASSVESWAGVTDTQYF. The CDR3 nucleotides read TGTGCCAGCAGCGTAGAGAGCTGGGCGGGAGTGACAGATACGCAGTATTTT. The gene calls are TRBV9 and TRBJ2-3; 7 bases map to TRBD2. CDR1 is SGDLS, CDR2 YYNGEE, per germline. The CDR3 has 17 residues. J was trimmed by 3 bases and V by 0 bases; bases with no gene match: 10.

The V and J genes are TRBV2 and TRBJ2-5; unclear D gene. V shed 6 bases and J shed 3 bases, with 11 bases lying between them. This CDR3 contains 13 residues. In germline, CDR1 is SNHLY, CDR2 FYNNEI. The CDR3 region is CASSPDLEETQYF. The CDR3 bases are TGTGCCAGCAGCCCCGACTTGGAAGAGACCCAGTACTTC.

This chain links TRBV11-3 with TRBJ2-7; 10 nucleotides line up with TRBD2. V lost 5 bases, J lost 3 bases, and 7 bases stayed unmatched. CDR1 is SGHNT, CDR2 YENEEA, per germline. This CDR3 is built from 15 residues. DNA of the CDR3: TGTGCCAGCAGCCTCGCACTAGCGGGGAACTACGAGCAGTACTTC. This encodes CASSLALAGNYEQYF.

V gene TRBV7-9 combines with J gene TRBJ2-7; maybe TRBD1 (6 bases). CDR3 size: 14 residues. The V gene lost 4 bases and the J gene lost 7 bases, with 17 bases spanning the gap. CDR1 and CDR2 from the germline V gene are SEHNR and FQNEAQ (reference sequence). The CDR3 DNA follows: TGTGCCAGCAGCTGGGACACGGGCACGAGGGAGCAGTACTTC. Residues: CASSWDTGTREQYF.

Note on this clone: The same CDR3 also results from other DNA sequences found in this sample. V gene TRBV5-1 combines with J gene TRBJ1-5; D is uncertain. The CDR3 sequence is 13 residues long. The V end lost 0 bases, the J end lost 2 bases, and 3 bases lay between the germline ends. The germline gives CDR1 SGHRS, CDR2 YFSETQ. The CDR3, as DNA: TGCGCCAGCAGCTTGGCAGGCAATCAGCCCCAGCATTTT. This translates into CASSLAGNQPQHF.

The chain carries TRBV21-1 and TRBJ2-1; TRBD2, as called in the table, went unchecked against the DNA. TRBV21-1 is a documented pseudogene. The CDR3 spans 16 residues. CDR3 protein: CASSKVWLAGVAEQFF. In nucleotides, the CDR3 is TGTGCCAGCAGCAAAGTCTGGCTAGCGGGGGTCGCTGAGCAGTTCTTC.

The chain recombines TRBV5-4 with TRBJ2-2; D is unresolved. The CDR3 has 14 amino acids. Germline values: CDR1 SGHNT, CDR2 YYREEE (reference sequence). The ends were cut back, 0 bases at V and 3 bases at J, with 6 bases in the middle. This CDR3 reads CASSLEAYTGELFF. The CDR3, as DNA: TGTGCCAGCAGCTTGGAGGCTTACACCGGGGAGCTGTTTTTT.

The chain carries TRBV7-3 and TRBJ2-7; D could derive from TRBD1 or TRBD2 (6 bases each). In germline, CDR1 is SGHTA, CDR2 FQGTGA. The V gene lost 3 bases and the J gene lost 2 bases, with 14 bases spanning the gap. This CDR3 contains 15 residues. CDR3 sequence: CASSFNWGAPYEQYF. CDR3 DNA sequence: TGTGCCAGCAGCTTCAACTGGGGGGCCCCCTACGAGCAGTACTTC.

The gene calls are TRBV30 and TRBJ2-4; D might be TRBD1 or TRBD2, each matching 5 bases. Between the trimmed V and J ends, which lost 0 bases and 0 bases, there was a span of 9 bases. This CDR3 spans 15 amino acids. Germline V gene sequence: CDR1 GTSNPN, CDR2 SVGIG (reference sequence). The CDR3 loop reads CAWSVGGLAKNIQYF. The CDR3 nucleotides are TGTGCCTGGAGTGTTGGGGGATTAGCCAAAAACATTCAGTACTTC.

The chain joins TRBV9 to TRBJ1-1; 7 nucleotides agree with TRBD1. J was trimmed by 4 bases and V by 4 bases; bases with no gene match: 7. Germline V lookup: CDR1 SGDLS, CDR2 YYNGEE. CDR3 length: 14 residues. The chain's CDR3 is CASSLQGEITEAFF. The CDR3 coding sequence is TGTGCCAGCAGCCTTCAGGGGGAAATCACTGAAGCTTTCTTT.

This chain joins TRBV4-1 and TRBJ2-7, with 8 bases identical to TRBD2. Germline CDR1 reads MGHRA; CDR2 reads YSYEKL. The CDR3 sequence is 15 residues long. Trimming took 1 base from V and 6 from J; bases not matched to a gene: 8. CDR3 region: CASSQVTSAYSEQYF. In DNA form, the CDR3 reads TGCGCCAGCAGCCAAGTGACTAGCGCCTACTCCGAGCAGTACTTC.

This chain connects TRBV18 to TRBJ1-6, with D perhaps matching TRBD1 (6 bases). V shed 3 bases and J shed 7 bases, with 13 bases lying between them. The CDR3 consists of 15 residues. Germline CDR1 and CDR2: KGHSH and LQKENI. The CDR3 protein is CASSPTGFGNSPLHF. CDR3 DNA sequence: TGTGCCAGCTCACCCACAGGGTTTGGAAATTCACCCCTCCACTTT.

The chain links TRBV7-6 to TRBJ1-1; D gene unclear. V gave up 3 bases and J gave up 4 bases, with 18 bases separating them. CDR3 length equals 16 residues. Per germline, CDR1 SGHVS and CDR2 FNYEAQ. The CDR3 DNA is TGTGCCAGCAGCTTCCGCGATATTTTGGGATCCACTGAAGCTTTCTTT. It yields the protein CASSFRDILGSTEAFF.

The chain is built from TRBV9 and TRBJ1-2, with D perhaps TRBD1 (5 bases). The CDR3 sequence is 17 residues long. The V end lost 0 bases, the J end lost 8 bases, and 23 bases lay between the germline ends. The germline gives CDR1 SGDLS, CDR2 YYNGEE. CDR3 coding DNA: TGTGCCAGCAGCGTAGGAGGTAGGGTCGACTTTGGGGGAGGCTACACCTTC. This translates into CASSVGGRVDFGGGYTF.

The gene calls are TRBV11-3 and TRBJ2-1; 10 bases align to TRBD1. V lost 4 bases, J lost 5 bases, and 5 bases stayed unmatched. The CDR3 consists of 15 residues. Germline assignment: CDR1 SGHNT and CDR2 YENEEA. CDR3 residues: CASSSGQGVNNEQFF. CDR3 sequence (DNA): TGTGCCAGCAGCTCTGGACAGGGGGTGAACAATGAGCAGTTCTTC.

The chain has TRBV14 and TRBJ1-1; 8 nucleotides agree with TRBD1. The CDR3 runs to 16 residues. Germline CDR1 is SGHDN and CDR2 is FVKESK. V gave up 4 bases and J gave up 4 bases; unmatched junction bases: 11. This CDR3 reads CASSPRQGPGRTEAFF. DNA of the CDR3: TGTGCCAGCAGCCCCAGACAGGGGCCTGGTCGCACTGAAGCTTTCTTT.

CDR3: CASSRDRDGYTF. DNA of the CDR3: TGTGCCAGCAGCAGAGACAGGGATGGCTACACCTTC. The rearrangement uses TRBV11-2 and TRBJ1-2, with TRBD1 matching over 7 bases. The CDR3 runs to 12 residues. The germline V gene has CDR1 SGHAT and CDR2 FQNNGV. The trim removed 5 bases at V and 6 bases at J, leaving 3 bases unmatched.

This clone was counted between two and nine times. This chain joins TRBV6-5 and TRBJ1-5, with D possibly TRBD1 on 5 matching bases. The CDR3 covers 13 residues. CDR1 and CDR2 from the germline V gene are MNHEY and SVGAGI. The V end lost 6 bases, the J end lost 6 bases, and 12 bases lay between the germline ends. The CDR3 region has the DNA TGTGCCAGCAGCCCGGGGACTGCTCAGCCCCAGCATTTT. Its translation is CASSPGTAQPQHF.

The chain couples TRBV4-1 to TRBJ1-2, with TRBD1 matching 9 bases. V was pared by 1 base and J by 3 bases, with 6 bases of the junction left unmatched. The CDR3 extends over 16 amino acids. CDR1 is MGHRA and CDR2 is YSYEKL in the germline V gene. The CDR3 bases are TGCGCCAGCAGCCAAGTACAGGGGGCGAGGTACTATGGCTACACCTTC. As protein: CASSQVQGARYYGYTF.

The rearrangement uses TRBV2 and TRBJ1-5; 7 bases match TRBD1. V was clipped by 6 bases and J by 5 bases; unmatched bases: 7. The CDR3 consists of 14 residues. The germline V gene encodes CDR1 SNHLY and CDR2 FYNNEI. The CDR3 nucleotides are TGTGCCAGCAGCGGGGGACAGCCCCATCAGCCCCAGCATTTT. This sequence encodes CASSGGQPHQPQHF.

The V gene is TRBV18, the J gene TRBJ2-2, with D perhaps matching TRBD1 or TRBD2 (6 bases each). Germline values: CDR1 KGHSH, CDR2 LQKENI. The V gene lost 6 bases and the J gene lost 0 bases, with 11 bases spanning the gap. This CDR3 contains 15 residues. The CDR3 protein is CASSRGTTNTGELFF. The CDR3 DNA reads as TGTGCCAGCTCGCGCGGGACAACGAACACCGGGGAGCTGTTTTTT.

The V and J genes are TRBV5-3 and TRBJ1-6, with D unclear. TRBV5-3 is an open reading frame whose function is uncertain. V lost 0 bases and J 5 bases, leaving 24 bases between the germline ends. The CDR3 has 20 amino acids. Written as DNA, the CDR3 is TGTGCCAGAAGCTTGGGCCTCCGGGAGAGGGCGGAACTTAATAATTCACCCCTCCACTTT. Translating it yields CARSLGLRERAELNNSPLHF.

The chain employs TRBV6-6 and TRBJ1-5, with no clear D. Trimming left V 6 bases short and J 7 bases short, with 19 bases between. CDR1 and CDR2 from the germline V gene are MNHNY and SVGAGI (reference sequence). This CDR3 spans 15 amino acids. CDR3 nucleotide sequence: TGTGCCAGCAGCGCGGACGGATTTAACCGGCAGCCCCAGCATTTT. Translated: CASSADGFNRQPQHF.

V gene TRBV2 combines with J gene TRBJ1-2; tentative D call: TRBD1 (5 bases). This CDR3 is 15 amino acids long. Germline V CDR1 and CDR2: SNHLY, FYNNEI. V was cut by 5 bases and J by 0 bases, with 13 bases left in between. The CDR3 loop is CASSTTLGANYGYTF. The CDR3 DNA follows: TGTGCCAGCAGTACGACGTTGGGGGCTAACTATGGCTACACCTTC.